These 24 T cell receptor beta chains came from one sample sequenced in a study of T-cell reconstitution after alpha-beta-depleted transplantation in children. Preparation of the TCRbeta library involved a method that used unique molecular identifiers. Each CDR3 protein gets one entry after TCRdb re-called the PCR reads with MiXCR. The sample records about a million distinct CDR3 sequences, 25% to 35% being singletons. The sequencing here drew on PBMCs, mostly from graft donor cells, taken 360 days after TCRalphabeta/CD19-depleted stem cell transplant. The receptors originated from a boy younger than two who had a stem cell transplant for SCID, so the T cells may come from the graft donor.

The CDR3 reads CASSLWGGKNTEAFF. CDR3 in DNA: TGTGCCAGCAGTTTATGGGGGGGGAAGAACACTGAAGCTTTCTTT. The gene calls are TRBV27 and TRBJ1-1, with D perhaps matching TRBD1 (5 bases). Trimming removed 1 base from V and 1 base from J, with 10 bases in between. The CDR3 loop spans 15 amino acids. CDR1 and CDR2 from the germline V gene are MNHEY and SMNVEV (reference sequence).

This clonotype turned up a few times. The chain employs TRBV5-1 and TRBJ2-3; 7 nucleotides align to TRBD1. Germline trimming cut 0 bases from V and 5 bases from J; bases unmatched to any gene: 3. Germline V gene data show CDR1 as SGHRS and CDR2 as YFSETQ. The CDR3 length is 14 residues. The CDR3 reads CASSLVTGVDTQYF. CDR3 in DNA: TGCGCCAGCAGCTTGGTTACAGGGGTAGATACGCAGTATTTT.

This clonotype came up a few times. The genes are TRBV7-9 and TRBJ1-1; 11 bases are shared with TRBD1. Germline CDR1 and CDR2: SEHNR and FQNEAQ (reference sequence). The CDR3 runs to 16 residues. The trim removed 0 bases at V and 6 bases at J, leaving 6 bases unmatched. The CDR3 sequence: CASSLARGQGAAEAFF. The CDR3 DNA reads as TGTGCCAGCAGCTTAGCCCGAGGACAGGGGGCAGCTGAAGCTTTCTTT.

CDR3 nucleotides: TGTGCCAGCTCGAGAGAAGCAGAGAGAAATGAGCAGTTCTTC. Its translation: CASSREAERNEQFF. The chain employs TRBV11-2 and TRBJ2-1, with D unresolved. The germline V gene has CDR1 SGHAT and CDR2 FQNNGV. This CDR3 is 14 amino acids long. Deletions cut 8 bases from V and 7 bases from J, with 18 bases between.

This clonotype was observed a handful of times. V gene TRBV12-3 or TRBV12-4 combines with J gene TRBJ2-2, with 9 bases aligning to TRBD1. V lost 5 bases to trimming and J lost 3 bases; unmatched junction nucleotides: 13. This CDR3 has 18 residues. The CDR3 region is CASSHHTGGDFHTGELFF. The CDR3 region has the DNA TGTGCCAGCAGTCACCACACAGGGGGCGACTTCCACACCGGGGAGCTGTTTTTT.

The chain recombines TRBV4-3 with TRBJ2-3, with D maybe TRBD2 (6 bases). V shed 0 bases and J shed 4 bases, with 8 bases lying between them. This CDR3 is 14 amino acids long. Germline V gene sequence: CDR1 LGHNA, CDR2 YSLEER. The CDR3 protein is CASSQDPSADTQYF. The CDR3, as DNA: TGCGCCAGCAGCCAAGATCCTAGCGCAGATACGCAGTATTTT.

This clonotype has more than one count but fewer than ten. This rearrangement joins TRBV7-6 to TRBJ2-2; D possibly corresponds to TRBD1 (5 bases). The ends were cut back, 2 bases at V and 0 bases at J, with 13 bases in the middle. The CDR3 contains 17 residues. In germline, CDR1 is SGHVS, CDR2 FNYEAQ. The CDR3 sequence: CASSLIPQGPNTGELFF. CDR3 nucleotides: TGTGCCAGCAGCTTAATCCCCCAGGGTCCGAACACCGGGGAGCTGTTTTTT. The whole variable domain, filled in from reference TRBV7-6 and TRBJ2-2, reads GAGVSQSPRYKVTKRGQDVALRCDPISGHVSLYWYRQALGQGPEFLTYFNYEAQQDKSGLPNDRFSAERPEGSISTLTIQRTEQRDSAMYRCASSLIPQGPNTGELFFGEGSRLTVL.

CDR3 nucleotides: TGCAGTGCTAGTCACCGGGACCCTCAAGAGACCCAGTACTTC. Translation gives CSASHRDPQETQYF. This chain connects TRBV20-1 to TRBJ2-5; possibly TRBD1 or TRBD2 for D (5 bases each). V dropped 3 bases and J dropped 2 bases, with 13 bases sitting between them. Germline lookup yields CDR1 DFQATT and CDR2 SNEGSKA (reference sequence). The CDR3 consists of 14 residues.

The chain employs TRBV4-2 and TRBJ2-5, with 10 bases lining up with TRBD2. This CDR3 comprises 17 residues. Germline loops: CDR1 LGHNA, CDR2 YNFKEQ. Germline trimming cut 0 bases from V and 1 base from J; bases unmatched to any gene: 5. The CDR3 DNA is TGTGCCAGCAGCCAAGATAGCCTAGCGGGGGTCCAAGAGACCCAGTACTTC. Translated: CASSQDSLAGVQETQYF.

The V and J genes are TRBV2 and TRBJ2-3; D might be TRBD2 (5 bases). In germline, CDR1 is SNHLY, CDR2 FYNNEI. The CDR3 runs 16 residues. V shed 4 bases and J shed 1 base, with 15 bases lying between them. CDR3 sequence (DNA): TGTGCCAGCAGTGGGACGGACTCCCCACGCACAGATACGCAGTATTTT. This codes for CASSGTDSPRTDTQYF.

This clonotype was counted at least ten times. This chain links TRBV29-1 with TRBJ1-3; D gene uncertain. CDR3 length: 13 amino acids. Germline V gene sequence: CDR1 SQVTM, CDR2 ANQGSEA. V lost 4 bases to trimming and J lost 2 bases, with 9 bases between them. CDR3 DNA sequence: TGCAGCGTTGTGACGGGCACTGGAAACACCATATATTTT. It is translated as CSVVTGTGNTIYF. Full variable domain (outside the CDR3, taken from reference TRBV29-1 and TRBJ1-3): SAVISQKPSRDICQRGTSLTIQCQVDSQVTMMFWYRQQPGQSLTLIATANQGSEATYESGFVIDKFPISRPNLTFSTLTVSNMSPEDSSIYLCSVVTGTGNTIYFGEGSWLTVV.

This clonotype occurred a few times. V gene TRBV6-1 combines with J gene TRBJ1-2; D perhaps matches TRBD1 (5 bases). Trimming took 7 bases from V and 0 from J, leaving 15 bases between them. This CDR3 has 15 amino acids. CDR1 is MNHNS, CDR2 SASEGT, per germline. The CDR3 nucleotides are TGTGCCAGCAACTCCAGGGACCGGCCTAACTATGGCTACACCTTC. Protein: CASNSRDRPNYGYTF.

This clonotype was recorded a few times. The V and J genes are TRBV10-3 and TRBJ2-7; no clear D gene. The V gene's germline CDR1 is ENHRY and CDR2 SYGVKD. Deletions cut 4 bases from V and 1 base from J, with 5 bases between. The CDR3 has 12 amino acids. The CDR3 DNA reads as TGTGCCATCAGTGTAGATTCCTACGAGCAGTACTTC. Amino acid sequence: CAISVDSYEQYF.

This clonotype appeared a few times. The V gene is TRBV6-1, the J gene TRBJ2-1; TRBD2 agrees at 7 bases. CDR1 and CDR2 (germline): MNHNS, SASEGT. V lost 11 bases, J lost 3 bases, and 7 bases stayed unmatched. CDR3 length: 13 amino acids. DNA of the CDR3: TGTGCCGTAGGGAGGGACTTCTACAATGAGCAGTTCTTC. It translates to CAVGRDFYNEQFF.

This chain links TRBV24-1 with TRBJ2-2; D possibly uses TRBD1 or TRBD2 (7 bases each). Trimming left V 0 bases short and J 3 bases short, with 19 bases between. Germline values: CDR1 KGHDR, CDR2 SFDVKD. The CDR3 has 19 residues. CDR3 protein: CATSDLGGEGTDYTGELFF. The CDR3 nucleotides are TGTGCCACCAGTGATTTGGGGGGGGAAGGGACAGACTACACCGGGGAGCTGTTTTTT.

This clonotype was seen a handful of times. The gene calls are TRBV6-1 and TRBJ2-1, with 8 nucleotides matching TRBD1. Trimming removed 5 bases from V and 10 bases from J; junction bases left unmatched: 7. The CDR3 runs 13 residues. Germline V gives CDR1 MNHNS, CDR2 SASEGT. CDR3 protein: CASSQDREWEQFF. The DNA for the CDR3 is TGTGCCAGCAGTCAGGACAGGGAGTGGGAGCAGTTCTTC.

This clonotype was seen a handful of times. V usage is TRBV7-9 and J usage is TRBJ1-1; D gene unclear. Germline V lookup: CDR1 SEHNR, CDR2 FQNEAQ (reference sequence). V gave up 5 bases and J gave up 1 base, with 17 bases separating them. The CDR3 is 16 residues long. The CDR3 region has the DNA TGTGCCAGCAGCGAGGTCTTGGGGTCGGGGAACACTGAAGCTTTCTTT. Protein product: CASSEVLGSGNTEAFF.

This clonotype has a count of ten or more. The chain recombines TRBV12-3 or TRBV12-4 with TRBJ2-7; 10 bases align to TRBD1. Germline trimming cut 5 bases from V and 2 bases from J; bases unmatched to any gene: 6. The CDR3 spans 15 residues. CDR3: CASSPSGTGAYEQYF. CDR3 nucleotides: TGTGCCAGCAGTCCCTCCGGGACAGGGGCCTACGAGCAGTACTTC.

In this sample, this clonotype turned up a few times. This chain links TRBV10-3 with TRBJ2-3; D gene unclear. Germline values: CDR1 ENHRY, CDR2 SYGVKD. The length of the CDR3 is 13 residues. The V and J ends lost 4 bases and 6 bases respectively, with 11 bases between them. Here the CDR3 reads CAISGAYGDTQYF. The CDR3 bases are TGTGCCATCAGTGGCGCATACGGCGATACGCAGTATTTT.

This clonotype was counted a single time. The chain employs TRBV5-1 and TRBJ2-5, with D possibly being TRBD1 (6 bases). Trimming shortened V by 3 bases and J by 4 bases, and 13 bases separated the two germline ends. The CDR3 is 14 amino acids. The V gene's germline CDR1 is SGHRS and CDR2 YFSETQ. DNA of the CDR3: TGCGCCAGCAGCTCGCCGACAGGCAGAGAGACCCAGTACTTC. Translated, it gives CASSSPTGRETQYF.

Here the CDR3 reads CASSTGHPIYEQYF. The CDR3 DNA reads TGCGCCAGCAGCACCGGACACCCGATCTACGAGCAGTACTTC. This rearrangement joins TRBV5-1 to TRBJ2-7; D perhaps matches TRBD1 (5 bases). CDR3 length: 14 amino acids. The germline V and J ends were trimmed by 4 bases and 3 bases, with 14 bases remaining between them. Per the germline V gene, CDR1 is SGHRS and CDR2 is YFSETQ.

This clonotype was seen many times. At one end the junction does not follow the germline gene, possibly because of a read error. The chain is built from TRBV5-1 and TRBJ2-3; unclear D gene. This CDR3 contains 13 residues. Germline CDR1 is SGHRS and CDR2 is YFSETQ. This CDR3 reads CASSLGWTDTQYF. Here the CDR3 DNA reads TGTGCCAGCAGTTTAGGCTGGACAGATACGCAGTATTTT.

This clonotype showed up just a few times. This chain connects TRBV15 to TRBJ2-2, with D unresolved. Germline V gives CDR1 LNHNV, CDR2 YYDKDF (reference sequence). V lost 0 bases to trimming and J lost 4 bases, with 6 bases between them. The CDR3 covers 14 residues. DNA of the CDR3: TGTGCCACCAGCAGAGATTGGGGCACCGGGGAGCTGTTTTTT. The encoded protein is CATSRDWGTGELFF.

The J gene is TRBJ2-1, the V gene TRBV4-1; 10 bases match TRBD1. This CDR3 spans 15 amino acids. The V gene end was trimmed by 6 bases and the J gene end by 10 bases; junction bases not matched to a gene: 12. Germline loops: CDR1 MGHRA, CDR2 YSYEKL. CDR3 amino acids: CASSRDRGPGYEQFF. For the CDR3, the DNA is TGCGCCAGCAGTCGGGACAGGGGTCCCGGATACGAGCAGTTCTTC.